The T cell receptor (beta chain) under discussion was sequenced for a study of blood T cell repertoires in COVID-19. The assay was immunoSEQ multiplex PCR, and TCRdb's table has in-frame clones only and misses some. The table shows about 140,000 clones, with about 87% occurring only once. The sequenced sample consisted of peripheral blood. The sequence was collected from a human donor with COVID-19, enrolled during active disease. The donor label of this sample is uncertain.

The CDR3 DNA sequence: TGTGCCAGCATTCGGGGACAGGCTTACTCCTACGAGCAGTACTTC. The encoded protein is CASIRGQAYSYEQYF. The rearrangement uses TRBV2 and TRBJ2-7; TRBD1 agrees at 8 bases. In germline, CDR1 is SNHLY, CDR2 FYNNEI. V was pared by 7 bases and J by 0 bases, with 8 bases of the junction left unmatched. The CDR3 is made up of 15 amino acids. Drawing the rest from reference TRBV2 and TRBJ2-7, the complete variable domain is EPEVTQTPSHQVTQMGQEVILRCVPISNHLYFYWYRQILGQKVEFLVSFYNNEISEKSEIFDDQFSVERPDGSNFTLKIRSTKLEDSAMYFCASIRGQAYSYEQYFGPGTRLTVT.